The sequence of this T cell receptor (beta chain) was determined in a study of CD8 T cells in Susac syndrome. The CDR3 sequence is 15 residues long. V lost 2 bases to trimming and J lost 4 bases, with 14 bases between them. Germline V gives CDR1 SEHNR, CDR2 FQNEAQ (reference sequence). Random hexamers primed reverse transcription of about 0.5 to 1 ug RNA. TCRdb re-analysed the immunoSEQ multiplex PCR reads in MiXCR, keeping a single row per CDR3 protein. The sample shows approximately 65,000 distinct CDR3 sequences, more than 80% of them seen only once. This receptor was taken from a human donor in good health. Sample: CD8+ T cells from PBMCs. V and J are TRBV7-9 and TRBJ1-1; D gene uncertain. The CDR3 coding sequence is TGTGCCAGCAGCTTATCCTCGTCGGTGGGCACTGAAGCTTTCTTT. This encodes CASSLSSSVGTEAFF.